The present TCR beta chain was sequenced within a study of blood T cells in healthy people across ages. This clonotype was seen repeatedly, ten times or more. This CDR3 is 14 amino acids long. Trimming took 2 bases from V and 4 from J, leaving 11 bases between them. Germline-derived CDR1 and CDR2 are MNHEY and SVGEGT. A J-beta primer mix and a sample-barcoded 5' primer were used in a second PCR of about 7 to 12 cycles. Each cDNA molecule received a tag from a template-switch adaptor that had 12 random nucleotides. A single record per CDR3 protein comes from TCRdb applying MiXCR to the 5' RACE reads. There are around 870,000 distinct CDR3 sequences in the sample; around 26% occur only once, and approximately 15% lies in the top ten. There were at least 5.5 micrograms of total RNA extracted from every sample.

V is TRBV6-2 or TRBV6-3 and J is TRBJ1-2; D might be TRBD1 (5 bases). This receptor was identified in an elderly woman in good health. Sequences were obtained from blood. In DNA form, the CDR3 reads TGTGCCAGCAGTTACAGCGACAGCATCTATGGCTACACCTTC. Encoded protein: CASSYSDSIYGYTF.